The source of this T cell receptor beta chain is a study of identical twins (TCRdb year 2016). Context from the whole study: The study deep-sequenced TCR alpha and beta repertoires from monozygotic twins, unrelated adults of various ages and cord blood to test whether fetal clonotypes persist. Replicate twin experiments were performed at different times using different library preparation protocols to rule out contamination.

CDR3 length: 17 amino acids, cysteine to phenylalanine. The only DNA kept is the CDR3, 51 bases in frame from the first base. After removal of 3 bases from V and 4 bases from J, the junction retains 13 bases not matched to a gene. From the germline V gene (reference sequence), CDR1 is DFQATT and CDR2 is SNEGSKA. The study at large found these results: Zero-insertion analyses could be partly confounded by invariant T cells such as MAIT and iNKT, though diverse VJ usage argued against such confounding for most clonotypes. Abundant cord blood beta clonotypes had fewer insertions, young adult naive repertoires showed a similar but weaker trend, and memory repertoires showed no such trend. Excess twin sharing in beta out-of-frame sequences was weaker because fewer shared sequences lowered the signal-to-noise ratio. Compared with coincidental sharing between unrelated individuals, out-of-frame TCR alpha sequences shared between twins showed an excess of sequences with low generation probability. Out-of-frame TCR alpha sharing in monozygotic twins was systematically underestimated by recombination models, whereas sharing between unrelated individuals was in agreement with the recombination models. Because the same donors could not be followed over many years, conclusions were based on cross-sectional statistical analysis.

Only healthy Caucasian donors were included. Three pairs of female monozygotic twins, all aged roughly 18 to 29 years, made up the twin cohort. The RNA used for TCR libraries was isolated from peripheral blood mononuclear cells. The library came from 5' RACE. Sequenced using an Illumina HiSeq 2000. A universal primer binding site was introduced by template switching, and a unique molecular identifier was present in the final cDNA, enabling accurate counting of TCR cDNA molecules. Specific primers in the conserved constant-segment region were used to synthesize first-strand cDNA for the TCR alpha and beta chains. To control for contamination, every cDNA library was double barcoded, receiving both a SMART-Mk sample barcode and Illumina barcodes. TruSeq adapter sequences, together with Illumina sample barcodes, were added in two successive PCR steps. The TCR alpha and beta cDNA libraries were sequenced on the Illumina HiSeq platform using custom primers. The authors' pipeline ran thus. Unique molecular identifiers were extracted from raw reads with MiGEC, and CDR3 positions were determined with MiXCR. For each individual, recombination models were inferred using an EM algorithm with the repgenHMM and IGoR tools. The tcR package in R was used for shared clonotype analysis, with sharing normalized by the product of cloneset sizes. Out-of-frame nonproductive sequences were analyzed to study raw recombination free of thymic and clonal selection effects. TCRdb ran its own pipeline on the public reads, namely fastp trimming at Q25 and MiXCR clone calling, and kept in-frame beta chains. Records with the same CDR3 protein are collapsed into one entry carrying the most frequent genes and DNA. For this entry, the V and J calls and clone size follow TCRdb and not the study's own pipeline. This sample lists 600,000 to 700,000 distinct CDR3 sequences; about 20% were detected once. Over 4% of the sample is taken by the ten largest.

This clonotype was detected a few times. The specificity of this receptor is unknown. Per-base qualities were not stored, and no clone one base away is much larger. These records were also assigned to another study, of T cells expressing NK-cell markers. Taken from the second paper: TCR beta-chain repertoires were profiled in sorted CD3+CD56+NKG2C+, CD3+CD56+NKG2C- and CD3+CD56-NKG2C+ T-cell subsets from seven or eight donors. Of the eight sequenced donors, seven were found to be HCMV-seropositive and one was found to be HCMV-seronegative. In several experiments an anti-gammadeltaTCR antibody was added to restrict sorting to alphabetaTCR-expressing T cells. In over five donors, the dominant CD3+CD56+NKG2C+ clonotypes were found to rank among the top 10 CD8+ clonotypes and to make up 1.0-7.0% of CD8+ T cells. Those dominant clonotypes were again the most abundant among CD3+CD56-NKG2C+ cells in several donors, at 28.3-60.1%. Whether the expanded NKG2C-expressing T cell clones were specific for HCMV antigens was left unclear. All eight donors whose samples were sequenced were randomly selected healthy volunteers, three of them men and five women. HCMV-specific IgG was detected in serum with a commercial ELISA kit to determine HCMV serostatus. For 5 or 6 donors, unsorted PBMC were also used to sequence bulk peripheral blood T-cell repertoires. MIGEC was used to demultiplex reads and group the reads by UMI, and MiTCR was used to assemble and quantify clonotypes. To remove erroneous sequences, TCR cDNA sequences were retained only when supported by two or more reads. The tcR package was used for downstream repertoire analysis, and clonotypes were matched across fractions by CDR3 nucleotide sequence plus V segment. VDJmatch was used to annotate antigen specificity against VDJdb, with one amino acid substitution in CDR3 permitted.

Source material: PBMCs. This clonotype was sampled from a woman under 30 in good health. Recombination linked TRBV20-1 to TRBJ2-1, and TRBD2 matches 9 of the central bases. The CDR3 has the sequence CSARGWRGTSPYNEQFF. The DNA is as follows: TGCAGTGCTAGGGGCTGGCGGGGGACTAGCCCATACAATGAGCAGTTCTTC.